This T cell receptor beta chain appears in the sequencing data of a study of cytotoxic CD8 clonotypes in ibrutinib-treated CLL. Looking at the study overall: When averaged across all of the samples, the counts came to some 250,000 productive templates and 85,000 to 95,000 productive rearrangements. Regarding the study as a whole: Few clonotypes were public, and these shrank or held steady under treatment. At baseline, clonality was higher than in age-matched healthy donors and correlated with CD8+ counts.

The CDR3 runs 20 residues. V was clipped by 0 bases and J by 0 bases; unmatched bases: 9. CDR1 and CDR2 (germline): LGHNA, YSLEER. This table comes from immunoSEQ multiplex PCR, and its TCRdb copy is limited to in-frame clones, with some not included. This sample has 55,000 to 85,000 clones; 90% occur once, and the top ten carry just over 3%. As to this clone: Its antigen is currently unknown.

The material was PBMCs, obtained after 12 months of ibrutinib treatment. This receptor was identified in a human donor with chronic lymphocytic leukemia. This chain connects TRBV4-3 to TRBJ2-6, with 9 bases matching TRBD2. This CDR3 is CASSQEALAGTTSGANVLTF. CDR3 nucleotides: TGCGCCAGCAGCCAAGAGGCGCTAGCGGGAACAACCTCTGGGGCCAACGTCCTGACTTTC.